These 12 T cell receptor beta chains came from one sample sequenced in a study of T cell changes during pregnancy in multiple sclerosis. Sequencing used immunoSEQ multiplex PCR; TCRdb keeps in-frame clones, though not all of them. The table lists roughly 46,000 clones, less than 90% of them singletons. The specimen comprised CD4+ T cells from peripheral blood mononuclear cells, sampled before pregnancy. The source is a female donor with multiple sclerosis, enrolled in a pregnancy study.

In its sample, this clone was seen once. The chain links TRBV5-4 to TRBJ1-2; D is uncertain. The CDR3 is 16 amino acids. Looked up from germline, CDR1 is SGHNT and CDR2 is YYREEE (reference sequence). With 3 bases removed from V and 0 bases from J, the gap between germline ends came to 15 bases. The CDR3 spells CASSSGNPRTNYGYTF. DNA for the CDR3: TGTGCCAGCAGCTCGGGAAATCCGAGGACTAACTATGGCTACACCTTC.

V and J are TRBV5-5 and TRBJ2-1, with TRBD2 identical over 7 bases. Trimming took 3 bases from V and 5 from J; bases not matched to a gene: 8. Germline V gives CDR1 SGHKS, CDR2 YYEKEE (reference sequence). There are 15 residues in the CDR3. As DNA, the CDR3 is TGTGCCAGCAGCTCTATCGGGACTACCAACAATGAGCAGTTCTTC. Residues: CASSSIGTTNNEQFF.

The V and J genes are TRBV2 and TRBJ2-6, with TRBD2 identical over 14 bases. CDR1 and CDR2 from the germline V gene are SNHLY and FYNNEI. This CDR3 contains 20 residues. Trimming cost V 7 bases and J 4 bases; bases outside gene matches: 15. The CDR3 loop is CASNPGTSGSFQGGANVLTF. The CDR3 DNA sequence: TGTGCCAGCAATCCAGGGACTAGCGGGAGTTTCCAGGGAGGGGCCAACGTCCTGACTTTC.

This sequence joins TRBV5-1 and TRBJ2-7, with 7 bases lining up with TRBD1. The CDR3 has 13 amino acids. Looked up from germline, CDR1 is SGHRS and CDR2 is YFSETQ. V shed 5 bases and J 2 bases; nucleotides not matched to a gene: 4. The DNA of the CDR3 is TGCGCCAGCAGTCGACAGGGTACCTACGAGCAGTACTTC. Amino acids: CASSRQGTYEQYF.

A few counts support this clone. The rearrangement uses TRBV18 and TRBJ1-1, with D possibly being TRBD1 (5 bases). Trimming shortened V by 1 base and J by 5 bases, and 11 bases separated the two germline ends. The CDR3 loop spans 14 amino acids. From germline, CDR1 is KGHSH and CDR2 LQKENI. As DNA, the CDR3 is TGTGCCAGCTCACCACAGGAGGAGGGGACTGAAGCTTTCTTT. Translation: CASSPQEEGTEAFF.

The chain couples TRBV6-4 to TRBJ1-3; 7 bases match TRBD1. The CDR3 sequence is 19 residues long. V was clipped by 0 bases and J by 4 bases; unmatched bases: 15. Germline values: CDR1 MRHNA, CDR2 SNTAGT. CDR3: CASSDSKGAGGNVGNTIYF. As DNA, the CDR3 is TGTGCCAGCAGTGACTCGAAGGGGGCAGGGGGTAATGTAGGAAACACCATATATTTT.

The rearrangement joins TRBV11-2 to TRBJ2-2; 8 bases map to TRBD2. The germline gives CDR1 SGHAT, CDR2 FQNNGV. V gave up 6 bases and J gave up 4 bases; unmatched junction bases: 4. The CDR3 is 14 amino acids. The CDR3 spells CASRQSGSTGELFF. CDR3 DNA sequence: TGTGCCAGCAGACAAAGCGGGAGCACCGGGGAGCTGTTTTTT. Complete variable domain (other parts from reference TRBV11-2 and TRBJ2-2): EAGVAQSPRYKIIEKRQSVAFWCNPISGHATLYWYQQILGQGPKLLIQFQNNGVVDDSQLPKDRFSAERLKGVDSTLKIQPAKLEDSAVYLCASRQSGSTGELFFGEGSRLTVL.

This clone came up many times. The chain employs TRBV29-1 and TRBJ2-5, with 7 bases that match TRBD2. Germline-derived CDR1 and CDR2 are SQVTM and ANQGSEA. The CDR3 contains 11 residues. The trim removed 6 bases at V and 5 bases at J, leaving 3 bases unmatched. The CDR3 bases are TGCAGCGTGGGGGGAGGGGAGACCCAGTACTTC. The encoded protein is CSVGGGETQYF.

About this clone: A read error may account for a junction end that differs from germline. The chain recombines TRBV2 with TRBJ2-3, with D tentatively TRBD2 (6 bases). Per germline, CDR1 SNHLY and CDR2 FYNNEI. The CDR3 is 15 residues long. The CDR3 sequence is CASSEGLREAETQYF. DNA for the CDR3: TGTGCCAGCAGTGAAGGTCTCAGGGAGGCAGAGACGCAGTATTTT. Using reference TRBV2 and TRBJ2-3 for the parts outside the CDR3, the full variable domain is EPEVTQTPSHQVTQMGQEVILRCVPISNHLYFYWYRQILGQKVEFLVSFYNNEISEKSEIFDDQFSVERPDGSNFTLKIRSTKLEDSAMYFCASSEGLREAETQYFGPGTRLTVL.

The chain links TRBV6-5 to TRBJ1-2, with TRBD1 identical over 10 bases. The CDR3 has 16 amino acids. V shed 1 base, J shed 7 bases, and the junction held 9 bases outside the gene matches. Germline CDR1 is MNHEY and CDR2 is SVGAGI. The chain's CDR3 is CASSYYGGTGVRGYTF. The CDR3 DNA reads TGTGCCAGCAGTTACTATGGCGGGACAGGGGTTCGTGGCTACACCTTC.

The rearrangement joins TRBV6-1 to TRBJ2-2; the match to TRBD2 covers 8 bases. The CDR3 length is 14 residues. V lost 7 bases, J lost 1 base, and 2 bases stayed unmatched. The germline V gene has CDR1 MNHNS and CDR2 SASEGT. Here the CDR3 DNA reads TGTGCCAGCAAGAGCGGGAGGAACACCGGGGAGCTGTTTTTT. This translates into CASKSGRNTGELFF.

The chain has TRBV7-9 and TRBJ1-1; maybe TRBD1 (6 bases). The CDR3 loop spans 14 amino acids. The germline V gene has CDR1 SEHNR and CDR2 FQNEAQ (reference sequence). With 5 bases removed from V and 6 bases from J, the gap between germline ends came to 16 bases. This CDR3 reads CASSQLIRGAEAFF. CDR3 nucleotides: TGTGCCAGCAGCCAACTAATCAGGGGTGCTGAAGCTTTCTTT.